This passage covers 12 T cell receptor beta chains from one sample sequenced in a study of identical twins. From the 5' RACE reads, TCRdb called clonotypes with MiXCR, one entry per CDR3 protein. The sample carries around 490,000 distinct CDR3 sequences, 15% recorded once. This sample was also put to use in a study of yellow fever vaccine responses in identical twins.

Sample: CD4+ T cells sorted from blood. The receptor set was obtained from a woman younger than 35 in good health.

V is TRBV7-9 and J is TRBJ1-1, with D possibly TRBD1 on 5 matching bases. The CDR3 runs to 14 residues. The germline V gene has CDR1 SEHNR and CDR2 FQNEAQ (reference sequence). Trimming removed 8 bases at V and 0 bases at J, with 13 bases between. CDR3 nucleotides: TGTGCCAGCGTCTTAGGGGCGGTGAACACTGAAGCTTTCTTT. It yields the protein CASVLGAVNTEAFF.

This clonotype was counted only a few times. The chain recombines TRBV5-1 with TRBJ2-5; TRBD2 matches 11 bases. Germline V gene sequence: CDR1 SGHRS, CDR2 YFSETQ. Trimming at V came to 5 bases and at J to 5 bases, leaving 11 bases not matched to a gene. CDR3 size: 16 residues. This CDR3 reads CASSSTLAGGRETQYF. The CDR3 bases are TGCGCCAGCAGTTCGACTCTAGCGGGAGGCAGGGAGACCCAGTACTTC.

This clonotype was recorded a few times. The rearrangement links TRBV10-3 to TRBJ2-1; maybe TRBD1 (5 bases). The CDR3 is 16 amino acids. Trimming pared 6 bases from V and 0 bases from J, leaving 15 bases between. Germline V CDR1 and CDR2: ENHRY, SYGVKD. The CDR3 reads CAISSNRSSSYNEQFF. The DNA for the CDR3 is TGTGCCATCAGCAGCAACAGGAGCAGCTCCTACAATGAGCAGTTCTTC.

The chain carries TRBV7-9 and TRBJ2-5, with 7 positions matching TRBD1. This CDR3 has 13 amino acids. The V gene end was trimmed by 10 bases and the J gene end by 1 base; junction bases not matched to a gene: 6. Germline V gene data show CDR1 as SEHNR and CDR2 as FQNEAQ (reference sequence). The CDR3 is CATTGDLQETQYF. In DNA, the CDR3 is TGTGCCACTACAGGGGACCTCCAAGAGACCCAGTACTTC.

The table lists this clonotype with many counts. The rearrangement joins TRBV5-1 to TRBJ2-1; 12 positions agree with TRBD2. Germline V gives CDR1 SGHRS, CDR2 YFSETQ. This CDR3 has 17 residues. With 2 bases clipped from V and 1 base from J, the junction kept 4 bases outside the gene matches. The DNA for the CDR3 is TGCGCCAGCAGCTTAGCTAGCGGGAGGGGGTCCTACAATGAGCAGTTCTTC. Its translation is CASSLASGRGSYNEQFF.

The chain carries TRBV6-1 and TRBJ2-2, with TRBD1 identical over 10 bases. This CDR3 comprises 15 residues. CDR1 and CDR2 from the germline V gene are MNHNS and SASEGT. The V and J ends lost 4 bases and 4 bases, in that order; junction bases with no gene match: 3. The CDR3 DNA follows: TGTGCCAGCAGTGGGGGACAGGGGCTCACCGGGGAGCTGTTTTTT. Protein: CASSGGQGLTGELFF.

The chain combines TRBV27 with TRBJ2-1; 8 bases agree with TRBD2. The CDR3 totals 14 residues. Germline V gene lookup returns CDR1 MNHEY and CDR2 SMNVEV (reference sequence). J was trimmed by 9 bases and V by 2 bases; bases with no gene match: 6. CDR3 amino acids: CASSLREGGGEQFF. In nucleotides, the CDR3 is TGTGCCAGCAGTTTACGGGAGGGGGGTGGTGAGCAGTTCTTC.

J is TRBJ2-1 and V is TRBV6-5, with 12 bases fitting TRBD2. Trimming cost V 2 bases and J 8 bases; bases outside gene matches: 7. This CDR3 has 16 amino acids. Germline CDR1 MNHEY, CDR2 SVGAGI. The CDR3 loop is CASSYSLAGGPYEQFF. The CDR3 DNA reads TGTGCCAGCAGTTACAGCCTAGCGGGGGGGCCATATGAGCAGTTCTTC.

The chain joins TRBV5-1 to TRBJ2-5, with 7 positions matching TRBD2. CDR1 is SGHRS and CDR2 is YFSETQ in the germline V gene. This CDR3 contains 13 residues. V lost 9 bases, J lost 2 bases, and 7 bases stayed unmatched. CDR3 amino acids: CATREGFQETQYF. CDR3 in DNA: TGCGCCACCAGGGAGGGGTTTCAAGAGACCCAGTACTTC.

The chain is built from TRBV10-2 and TRBJ2-7, with 7 bases aligning to TRBD1. The CDR3 loop spans 15 amino acids. With V trimmed by 5 bases and J by 0 bases, 7 bases remained unmatched. Looked up from germline, CDR1 is WSHSY and CDR2 is SAAADI. CDR3 coding DNA: TGCGCCAGCAGTCAGACAGGGCCGAGCTCCTACGAGCAGTACTTC. Translating gives CASSQTGPSSYEQYF.

V is TRBV7-6 and J is TRBJ1-1; 8 nucleotides match TRBD1. The CDR3 is 17 residues long. Per germline, CDR1 SGHVS and CDR2 FNYEAQ. With 0 bases clipped from V and 0 bases from J, the junction kept 6 bases outside the gene matches. The CDR3 protein is CASSLALRQGMNTEAFF. CDR3 DNA sequence: TGTGCCAGCAGCTTAGCCCTCCGACAGGGGATGAACACTGAAGCTTTCTTT.

A few counts support this clonotype. The rearrangement joins TRBV4-3 to TRBJ2-4, with D tentatively TRBD1 (6 bases). The germline gives CDR1 LGHNA, CDR2 YSLEER. V lost 4 bases and J 1 base, leaving 20 bases between the germline ends. The length of the CDR3 is 18 residues. The CDR3 here is CASSPGRGAGAAKNIQYF. As DNA, the CDR3 is TGCGCCAGCAGCCCCGGACGTGGGGCAGGGGCGGCCAAAAACATTCAGTACTTC.